This T cell receptor beta chain was retrieved from a study of blood T cell repertoires in COVID-19 (dated by TCRdb to 2020 to 2022). Background for the entire study: Samples from collaborators originated in the United States, Italy and Spain and spanned both the acute and convalescent phases of COVID-19. The dataset comprised deeply sampled blood TCRbeta repertoires from subjects exposed to, actively infected with, or recovered from COVID-19. Nearly every sample came with metadata listing a de-identified subject ID, COVID-19 status, age in years and sex. Where available, HLA class I and class II types were taken from metadata supplied by the sample provider and were not determined by assay-based typing. The samples were drawn from two sources: the first 160 participants of the ongoing ImmuneRACE study, and 1,000 to 1,500 subjects contributed by 6 global collaborators. The material from the prospective study consisted of cDNA or gDNA derived from T cells, B-cell-depleted T cells, or PBMCs. The repertoires were released in a freely available public database intended as a resource for research on the immune response to SARS-CoV-2.

At one collaborating source in Seattle, patients were enrolled during active infection and were followed longitudinally through the course of disease. Whole blood was collected in K2EDTA tubes by collaborating institutions according to the institutions' own protocols. Collaborator samples were shipped for TCRbeta analysis as frozen whole blood, isolated PBMCs, or DNA extracted from either sample type. Including the terminal cysteine and phenylalanine, the CDR3 comprises 14 residues. Only CDR3 DNA remains: 42 bases, in frame from the first base. In the germline V gene (reference sequence), CDR1 corresponds to LNHDA and CDR2 to SQIVND. A distance of 17 bases separates the germline ends of V and J, which lose 4 bases and 7 bases respectively. Beyond this particular receptor, the publication reports: The amount of clinical and demographic metadata varied by source and participant and was provided uncurated.

TCRbeta CDR3 regions were amplified from genomic DNA by means of the immunoSEQ Assay, a bias-controlled multiplex PCR. On the study's bioinformatics: The number of nucleated cells in each sample was estimated by amplification of reference gene primers within the assay. To quantify the absolute abundance of each unique TCRbeta CDR3 rearrangement, sequence reads were collapsed and filtered. Productive Simpson clonality was computed per sample as the square root of Simpson's diversity index over productive rearrangements. TCRdb took over this immuneACCESS table, retaining in-frame rearrangements with V and J assigned. Such tables are incomplete; in checked studies, under half of the missing clones stem from an unresolved V gene, and the remainder is unexplained. Clone size and V and J calls were adopted from that table, with D and trimming inferred from the DNA. This sample has more than 200,000 clones in its table, and about 88% of those were observed once. Around 9.6% of the sample lies in the top ten.

This clone showed up just once. Its antigen remains unidentified. One base away there is no much larger clone; base qualities are not given. This receptor chain uses TRBV19 and TRBJ2-7, and perhaps TRBD1 as D gene, on 6 matching bases. Sequencing was performed on peripheral blood. The receptor was derived from a woman aged 45-59 years with COVID-19, enrolled during active disease. The CDR3 protein: CASSTTGSKGEQYF. The nucleotide sequence reads as follows: TGTGCCAGTAGTACTACAGGGTCCAAGGGAGAGCAGTACTTC.